These 30 T cell receptor beta chains originate from one sample sequenced in a study of blood T cell repertoires in COVID-19. Some clones are missing from TCRdb's copy, which holds only in-frame ones; the method was immunoSEQ multiplex PCR. Of hundreds of thousands of clones in the sample, around 83% were seen once. The source material was peripheral blood. Every receptor here comes from a man aged 80 or over with acute or convalescent COVID-19.

V gene TRBV21-1 combines with J gene TRBJ1-4; the DNA was not used to check the table's D call, TRBD1. TRBV21-1 is classified as a pseudogene. The length of the CDR3 is 17 residues. In DNA form, the CDR3 reads TGTGCCAGCAGCAAAGTTCGGACAGGGGACTGCCGGGAAAAACTGTTTTTT. It translates to CASSKVRTGDCREKLFF.

The chain recombines TRBV19 with TRBJ1-5, with D unclear. This CDR3 region has 15 residues. Germline V gene sequence: CDR1 LNHDA, CDR2 SQIVND (reference sequence). The V and J ends lost 4 bases and 4 bases respectively, with 14 bases between them. CDR3 in amino acids: CASSTTWAVNQPQHF. As DNA, the CDR3 is TGTGCCAGTAGTACAACCTGGGCAGTAAATCAGCCCCAGCATTTT.

The chain is built from TRBV3-1 (or the pseudogene TRBV3-2) and TRBJ2-4; D may be TRBD2 (5 bases). Germline values: CDR1 LGHDT, CDR2 YNNKEL (reference sequence). V shed 4 bases and J shed 0 bases, with 16 bases lying between them. CDR3 length: 17 amino acids. This CDR3 is CASSRSSGLLAKNIQYF. CDR3 nucleotide sequence: TGTGCCAGCAGCCGATCGTCCGGACTTCTAGCCAAAAACATTCAGTACTTC.

The chain combines TRBV7-3 with TRBJ2-7, with 8 bases identical to TRBD1. The CDR3 spans 14 residues. Germline V gene sequence: CDR1 SGHTA, CDR2 FQGTGA. The V segment lost 9 bases and the J segment 0 bases; nucleotides outside the gene matches: 7. The CDR3 sequence is CASRQGPSSYEQYF. The CDR3 nucleotides read TGTGCCAGTCGACAGGGGCCAAGCTCCTACGAGCAGTACTTC.

This clone was observed a handful of times. The chain links TRBV7-8 to TRBJ1-2, with 7 bases that match TRBD1. Germline assignment: CDR1 SGHVS and CDR2 FQNEAQ. The V gene end was trimmed by 2 bases and the J gene end by 4 bases; junction bases not matched to a gene: 7. The CDR3 consists of 15 residues. The CDR3 nucleotides are TGTGCCAGCAGCTTACGCGGGCAGGGGGTCTATGGCTACACCTTC. Protein product: CASSLRGQGVYGYTF.

The chain uses TRBV6-2 or TRBV6-3 and TRBJ1-4; TRBD1 agrees at 7 bases. Germline-derived CDR1 and CDR2 are MNHEY and SVGEGT. The CDR3 loop spans 16 amino acids. The trim removed 2 bases at V and 8 bases at J, leaving 11 bases unmatched. The CDR3 coding sequence is TGTGCCAGCAGTTACGGGGGGACAGCGGTAAAAGAAAAACTGTTTTTT. It codes for CASSYGGTAVKEKLFF.

The chain joins TRBV28 to TRBJ1-5; D is perhaps TRBD1 (6 bases). The CDR3 loop spans 14 amino acids. Between the trimmed V and J ends, which lost 5 bases and 2 bases, there was a span of 10 bases. From germline, CDR1 is MDHEN and CDR2 SYDVKM. CDR3 bases: TGTGCCAGCAGTCTACAGGGTGGCAATCAGCCCCAGCATTTT. Translation gives CASSLQGGNQPQHF.

The chain uses TRBV12-3 or TRBV12-4 and TRBJ2-5; 7 bases align to TRBD1. Trimming removed 5 bases from V and 4 bases from J; junction bases left unmatched: 4. The CDR3 is made up of 13 amino acids. CDR3 sequence: CASSLTGVETQYF. The CDR3 nucleotides are TGTGCCAGCAGTCTCACAGGGGTAGAGACCCAGTACTTC.

The chain uses TRBV28 and TRBJ1-2; the match to TRBD1 covers 8 bases. V gave up 5 bases and J gave up 12 bases; unmatched junction bases: 11. This CDR3 region has 13 residues. CDR1 MDHEN and CDR2 SYDVKM come from the germline V gene. As DNA, the CDR3 is TGTGCCAGCAGTCTAAGGACAGGGAACTATAACACCTTC. Protein: CASSLRTGNYNTF.

There are a few counts of this clone. The rearrangement links TRBV5-1 to TRBJ1-2; no reliable D call. The CDR3 is 14 residues long. Trimming cost V 2 bases and J 6 bases, with 14 bases left between them. The germline V gene encodes CDR1 SGHRS and CDR2 YFSETQ. DNA for the CDR3: TGCGCCAGCAGCTTTGGGCTTCCGGCCCATGGCTACACCTTC. Translating it yields CASSFGLPAHGYTF.

This clone is a singleton in its sample. CDR3 sequence: CATYSYEQYF. As DNA, the CDR3 is TGTGCCACCTACTCCTACGAGCAGTACTTC. The rearrangement joins TRBV27 to TRBJ2-7; no firm D call. Germline values: CDR1 MNHEY, CDR2 SMNVEV (reference sequence). CDR3 length equals 10 residues. With 10 bases removed from V and 0 bases from J, the gap between germline ends came to 4 bases.

The chain carries TRBV9 and TRBJ2-1; TRBD1 agrees at 9 bases. The CDR3 contains 15 residues. With 4 bases clipped from V and 10 bases from J, the junction kept 12 bases outside the gene matches. The germline CDR1 and CDR2 sequences are SGDLS and YYNGEE. The CDR3 coding sequence is TGTGCCAGCAGCATCTTTTCCGGGACAGGGACCGAGCAGTTCTTC. Translated: CASSIFSGTGTEQFF.

The V and J genes are TRBV18 and TRBJ2-7; perhaps TRBD1 as D (5 bases). The CDR3 is 13 amino acids. The V end lost 4 bases, the J end lost 3 bases, and 10 bases lay between the germline ends. CDR1 is KGHSH and CDR2 is LQKENI in the germline V gene. CDR3 bases: TGTGCCAGCTCACTACGACAGAGCTACGAGCAGTACTTC. It is translated as CASSLRQSYEQYF.

This clone was recorded once. The gene calls are TRBV15 and TRBJ2-2; D is undetermined. The V end was cut by 1 base, the J end by 6 bases, with 9 bases between. The CDR3 covers 14 residues. In germline, CDR1 is LNHNV, CDR2 YYDKDF (reference sequence). The CDR3 protein is CATSRVSPAGELFF. Here the CDR3 DNA reads TGTGCCACCAGCAGAGTATCACCAGCCGGGGAGCTGTTTTTT.

The chain is built from TRBV5-5 and TRBJ2-7, with 7 bases identical to TRBD1. Germline V gene lookup returns CDR1 SGHKS and CDR2 YYEKEE (reference sequence). This CDR3 spans 15 amino acids. V was pared by 0 bases and J by 2 bases, with 5 bases of the junction left unmatched. CDR3 amino acids: CASSLERDRTYEQYF. As DNA, the CDR3 is TGTGCCAGCAGCTTGGAAAGGGACAGAACCTACGAGCAGTACTTC.

The rearrangement links TRBV28 to TRBJ2-7, with 7 positions matching TRBD1. The CDR3 is made up of 17 amino acids. V was pared by 2 bases and J by 0 bases, with 10 bases of the junction left unmatched. Germline-derived CDR1 and CDR2 are MDHEN and SYDVKM. The CDR3 loop is CASSLPLDRLFSYEQYF. In DNA form, the CDR3 reads TGTGCCAGCAGTTTACCCTTGGACAGGCTTTTCTCCTACGAGCAGTACTTC.

The chain carries TRBV7-9 and TRBJ1-1; TRBD1 aligns across 8 bases. Per the germline V gene, CDR1 is SEHNR and CDR2 is FQNEAQ (reference sequence). With V trimmed by 0 bases and J by 1 base, 4 bases remained unmatched. This CDR3 comprises 16 residues. The CDR3 region has the DNA TGTGCCAGCAGCTTAGCGGGTCAGGGGGCGAACACTGAAGCTTTCTTT. Translated, it gives CASSLAGQGANTEAFF.

In regard to this clone: Different DNA sequences within this sample yield the same CDR3. The genes are TRBV5-6 and TRBJ1-5, with TRBD1 identical over 8 bases. CDR1 and CDR2 from the germline V gene are SGHDT and YYEEEE. V was pared by 3 bases and J by 1 base, with 9 bases of the junction left unmatched. The CDR3 extends over 17 amino acids. CDR3: CASSSRGQGGSNQPQHF. DNA of the CDR3: TGTGCCAGCAGCTCTAGAGGACAGGGCGGCAGCAATCAGCCCCAGCATTTT.

Only one count was recorded for this clone. This sequence joins TRBV7-2 and TRBJ2-1, with 8 bases that match TRBD1. Germline CDR1 and CDR2: SGHTA and FQGNSA. J was trimmed by 9 bases and V by 5 bases; bases with no gene match: 15. The CDR3 spans 16 residues. The CDR3 here is CASSQAAGTGTTEQFF. The CDR3 DNA follows: TGTGCCAGCAGCCAGGCGGCCGGGACAGGTACTACTGAGCAGTTCTTC.

This sequence joins TRBV25-1 and TRBJ1-6; D is possibly TRBD1 (5 bases). Trimming took off 4 bases at V and 8 bases at J, with 15 bases between the two ends. CDR1 is MGHDK and CDR2 is SYGVNS in the germline V gene. The length of the CDR3 is 15 residues. In DNA form, the CDR3 reads TGTGCCAGCAGTGGGGCGACAGAGAAGTATTCACCCCTCCACTTT. It encodes CASSGATEKYSPLHF.

CDR3: CASELDRVNTEAFF. The DNA of the CDR3 is TGTGCCAGCGAACTTGACAGGGTGAACACTGAAGCTTTCTTT. This chain joins TRBV6-5 and TRBJ1-1, with 7 bases that match TRBD1. The CDR3 runs to 14 residues. After removal of 8 bases from V and 0 bases from J, the junction contained 6 bases not matched to a gene. Looked up from germline, CDR1 is MNHEY and CDR2 is SVGAGI.

The chain has TRBV12-5 and TRBJ2-1, with 12 bases matching TRBD1. J lost 7 bases, V lost 5 bases, and 6 bases had no gene match. This CDR3 is 15 amino acids long. Germline CDR1 is LGHNT and CDR2 is FRNRAP. This chain's CDR3 is CASGRGQGARNEQFF. The CDR3 bases are TGTGCTAGTGGTAGGGGACAGGGGGCGCGAAATGAGCAGTTCTTC.

The chain couples TRBV10-3 to TRBJ2-7; 9 bases fit TRBD1. The trim removed 4 bases at V and 4 bases at J, leaving 2 bases unmatched. There are 13 residues in the CDR3. Per germline, CDR1 ENHRY and CDR2 SYGVKD. CDR3 sequence: CAISGGTGYEQYF. The CDR3 region has the DNA TGTGCCATCAGTGGTGGGACAGGGTACGAGCAGTACTTC.

Turning to this clone: At the DNA level, this CDR3 is encoded by other sequences in the same sample as well. The rearrangement links TRBV19 to TRBJ2-3; 8 nucleotides agree with TRBD1. The CDR3 length is 14 residues. The germline V gene has CDR1 LNHDA and CDR2 SQIVND (reference sequence). V was clipped by 5 bases and J by 1 base; unmatched bases: 2. CDR3 loop: CASSWTGRTDTQYF. CDR3 bases: TGTGCCAGTAGTTGGACAGGGCGCACAGATACGCAGTATTTT.

This chain links TRBV4-1 with TRBJ2-1, with 10 bases matching TRBD2. CDR1 and CDR2 from the germline V gene are MGHRA and YSYEKL. The CDR3 sequence is 17 residues long. V lost 0 bases, J lost 0 bases, and 2 bases stayed unmatched. The CDR3 DNA follows: TGCGCCAGCAGCCAAGATTTAGCGGGGGGCTCCTACAATGAGCAGTTCTTC. Translated: CASSQDLAGGSYNEQFF.

This chain links TRBV9 with TRBJ1-3; D not resolved. Per the germline V gene, CDR1 is SGDLS and CDR2 is YYNGEE. The V end was cut by 0 bases, the J end by 0 bases, with 13 bases between. The CDR3 runs 17 residues. CDR3 sequence (DNA): TGTGCCAGCAGCGTAGCCGCCCAGGATATCTCTGGAAACACCATATATTTT. Its translation is CASSVAAQDISGNTIYF.

V gene TRBV5-1 combines with J gene TRBJ1-4, with TRBD1 as a possible D gene (6 bases). Germline-derived CDR1 and CDR2 are SGHRS and YFSETQ. The V end was cut by 5 bases, the J end by 12 bases, with 23 bases between. The CDR3 spans 15 residues. CDR3 amino acids: CASSNAGDRRNELFF. The CDR3 DNA reads as TGCGCCAGCAGTAATGCCGGAGACAGGCGTAATGAACTGTTTTTT. The full variable domain, with the rest looked up from reference TRBV5-1 and TRBJ1-4, is KAGVTQTPRYLIKTRGQQVTLSCSPISGHRSVSWYQQTPGQGLQFLFEYFSETQRNKGNFPGRFSGRQFSNSRSEMNVSTLELGDSALYLCASSNAGDRRNELFFGSGTQLSVL.

The chain carries TRBV2 and TRBJ1-2; 9 bases agree with TRBD1. With V trimmed by 3 bases and J by 10 bases, 12 bases remained unmatched. This CDR3 has 15 amino acids. Germline CDR1 SNHLY, CDR2 FYNNEI. CDR3 protein: CASSDGTGSFRPYTF. CDR3 DNA sequence: TGTGCCAGCAGTGATGGGACAGGGTCTTTTAGACCCTACACCTTC.

This sequence joins TRBV15 and TRBJ1-1; unclear D gene. CDR3 size: 14 residues. V was trimmed by 5 bases and J by 2 bases, leaving 12 bases between them. CDR1 is LNHNV, CDR2 YYDKDF, per germline (reference sequence). The CDR3 loop reads CATSSNEGNTEAFF. CDR3 nucleotide sequence: TGTGCCACCAGCTCTAACGAGGGCAACACTGAAGCTTTCTTT.

A word on this clone: This CDR3 is also generated by other DNA sequences in the sample. The chain is built from TRBV19 and TRBJ1-1; D gene ambiguous. Trimming stripped 6 bases from V and 1 base from J, with 6 bases between. The CDR3 is 12 residues long. CDR1 is LNHDA and CDR2 is SQIVND in the germline V gene (reference sequence). In DNA, the CDR3 is TGTGCCAGTAGCTACAGGAACACTGAAGCTTTCTTT. Translation: CASSYRNTEAFF.